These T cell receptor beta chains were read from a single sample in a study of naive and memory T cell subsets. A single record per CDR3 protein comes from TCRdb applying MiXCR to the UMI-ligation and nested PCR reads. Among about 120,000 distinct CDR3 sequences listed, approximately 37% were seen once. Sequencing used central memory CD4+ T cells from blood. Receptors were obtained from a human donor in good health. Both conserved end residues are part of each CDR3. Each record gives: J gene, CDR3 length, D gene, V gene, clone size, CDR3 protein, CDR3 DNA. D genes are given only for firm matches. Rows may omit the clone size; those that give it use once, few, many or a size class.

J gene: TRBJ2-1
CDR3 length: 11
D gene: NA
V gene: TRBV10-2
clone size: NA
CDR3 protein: CASSEMVEQFF
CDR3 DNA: TGCGCCAGCAGTGAAATGGTTGAGCAGTTCTTC

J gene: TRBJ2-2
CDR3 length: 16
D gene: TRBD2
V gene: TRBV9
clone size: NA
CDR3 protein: CASSVTSGTNTGELFF
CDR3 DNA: TGTGCCAGCAGCGTAACTAGCGGGACGAACACCGGGGAGCTGTTTTTT

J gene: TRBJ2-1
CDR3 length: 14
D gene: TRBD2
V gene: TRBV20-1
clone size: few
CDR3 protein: CSAPIAGGYNEQFF
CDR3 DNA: TGCAGTGCTCCTATAGCGGGAGGGTACAATGAGCAGTTCTTC

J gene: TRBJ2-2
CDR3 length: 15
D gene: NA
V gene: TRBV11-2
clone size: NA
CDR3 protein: CASSFPLVDTGELFF
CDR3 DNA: TGTGCCAGCAGCTTTCCCCTTGTTGACACCGGGGAGCTGTTTTTT

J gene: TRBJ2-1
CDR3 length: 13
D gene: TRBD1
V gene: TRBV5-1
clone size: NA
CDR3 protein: CASTGGLENEQFF
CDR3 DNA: TGCGCCAGCACAGGGGGCTTAGAAAATGAGCAGTTCTTC

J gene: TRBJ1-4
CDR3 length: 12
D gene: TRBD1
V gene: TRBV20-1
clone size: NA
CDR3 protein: CSATGDREKLFF
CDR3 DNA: TGCAGTGCAACAGGGGATCGGGAAAAACTGTTTTTT

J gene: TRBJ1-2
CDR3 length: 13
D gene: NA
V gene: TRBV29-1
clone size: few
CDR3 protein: CSVELAANYGYTF
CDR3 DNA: TGCAGCGTTGAACTGGCAGCTAACTATGGCTACACCTTC

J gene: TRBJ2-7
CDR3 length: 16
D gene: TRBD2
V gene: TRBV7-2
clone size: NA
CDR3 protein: CASSLETSGIKFEQYF
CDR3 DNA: TGTGCCAGCAGCTTAGAGACTAGCGGGATAAAGTTCGAGCAGTACTTC

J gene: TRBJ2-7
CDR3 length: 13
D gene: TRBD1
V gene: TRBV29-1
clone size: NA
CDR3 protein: CSVGQGNSYEQYF
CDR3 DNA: TGCAGCGTTGGACAGGGGAATTCCTACGAGCAGTACTTC

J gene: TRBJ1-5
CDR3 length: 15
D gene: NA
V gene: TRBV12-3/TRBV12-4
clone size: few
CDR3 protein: CASSLGRRGNQPQHF
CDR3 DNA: TGTGCCAGCAGCCTAGGACGCAGGGGCAATCAGCCCCAGCATTTT

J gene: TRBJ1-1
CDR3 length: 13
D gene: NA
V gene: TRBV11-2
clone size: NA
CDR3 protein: CASSLDSYTEAFF
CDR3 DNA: TGTGCCAGCAGCTTGGACAGTTACACTGAAGCTTTCTTT

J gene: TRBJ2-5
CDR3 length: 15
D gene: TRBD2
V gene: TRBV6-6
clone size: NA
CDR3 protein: CASSYDAGVRETQYF
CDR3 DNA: TGTGCCAGCAGTTACGATGCGGGAGTGAGAGAGACCCAGTACTTC

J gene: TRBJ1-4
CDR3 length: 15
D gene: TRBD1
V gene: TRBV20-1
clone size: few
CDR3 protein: CSAREPGGRNEKLFF
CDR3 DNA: TGCAGTGCTAGAGAACCAGGGGGCCGTAATGAAAAACTGTTTTTT

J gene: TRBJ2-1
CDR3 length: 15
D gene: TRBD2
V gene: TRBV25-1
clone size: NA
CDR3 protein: CASQAGTSGRREQFF
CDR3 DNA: TGTGCCAGTCAAGCCGGGACTAGCGGGAGAAGGGAGCAGTTCTTC

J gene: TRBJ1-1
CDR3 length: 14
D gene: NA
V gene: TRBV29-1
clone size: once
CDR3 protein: CSGTRSQVNTEAFF
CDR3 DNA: TGCAGCGGTACCCGCTCGCAGGTGAACACTGAAGCTTTCTTT

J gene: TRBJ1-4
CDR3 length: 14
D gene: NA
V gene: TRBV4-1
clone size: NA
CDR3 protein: CASSQDAGLEKLFF
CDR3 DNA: TGCGCCAGCAGCCAAGATGCCGGCTTGGAAAAACTGTTTTTT

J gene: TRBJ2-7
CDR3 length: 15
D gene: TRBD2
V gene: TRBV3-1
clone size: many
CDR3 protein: CASSQDIAGGRVKYF
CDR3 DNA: TGTGCCAGCAGCCAAGATATAGCGGGAGGGCGTGTGAAGTACTTC

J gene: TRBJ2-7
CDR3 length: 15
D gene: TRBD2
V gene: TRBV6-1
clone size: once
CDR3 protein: CASSEASRTGGEQYF
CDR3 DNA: TGTGCCAGCAGTGAAGCGTCTCGCACGGGGGGAGAGCAGTACTTC

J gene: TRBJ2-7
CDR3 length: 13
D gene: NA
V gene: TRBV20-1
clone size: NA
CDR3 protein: CSARRGASYEQYF
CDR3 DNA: TGCAGTGCTCGACGGGGGGCATCCTACGAGCAGTACTTC

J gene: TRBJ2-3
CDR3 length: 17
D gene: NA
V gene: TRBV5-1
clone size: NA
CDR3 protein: CASSLGSIATSTDTQYF
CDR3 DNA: TGCGCCAGCAGCCTAGGGAGCATAGCTACTAGCACAGATACGCAGTATTTT

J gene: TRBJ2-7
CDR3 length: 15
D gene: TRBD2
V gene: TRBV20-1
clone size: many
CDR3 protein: CSARDTGLGSYEQYF
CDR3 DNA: TGCAGTGCTAGGGACACTGGACTAGGCTCCTACGAGCAGTACTTC

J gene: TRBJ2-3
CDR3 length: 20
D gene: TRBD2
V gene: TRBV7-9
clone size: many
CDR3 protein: CASSLSWLKKPGLAPDTQYF
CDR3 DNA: TGTGCCAGCAGCTTATCATGGCTAAAAAAACCGGGACTAGCACCAGATACGCAGTATTTT

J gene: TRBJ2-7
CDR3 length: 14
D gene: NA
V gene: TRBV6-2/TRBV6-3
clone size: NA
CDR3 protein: CASSYKVHSYEQYF
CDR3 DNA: TGTGCCAGCAGTTACAAGGTACACAGCTACGAGCAGTACTTC

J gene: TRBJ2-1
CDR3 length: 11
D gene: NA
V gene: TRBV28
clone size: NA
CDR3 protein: CASTTPREQFF
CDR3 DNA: TGTGCCAGCACGACGCCCAGGGAGCAGTTCTTC

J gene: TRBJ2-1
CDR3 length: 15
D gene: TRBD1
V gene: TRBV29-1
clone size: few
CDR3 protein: CSGANWDRRDNEQFF
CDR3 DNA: TGCAGCGGCGCGAACTGGGACAGGCGAGACAATGAGCAGTTCTTC

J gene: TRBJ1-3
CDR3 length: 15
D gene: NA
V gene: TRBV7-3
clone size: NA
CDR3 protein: CASSLAADRGNTIYF
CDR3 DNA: TGTGCCAGCAGCTTAGCGGCCGACCGCGGAAACACCATATATTTT

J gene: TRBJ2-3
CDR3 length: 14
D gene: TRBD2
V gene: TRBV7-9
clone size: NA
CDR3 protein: CASSREGGARTQYF
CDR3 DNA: TGTGCCAGCAGCCGCGAGGGAGGGGCGCGGACGCAGTATTTT